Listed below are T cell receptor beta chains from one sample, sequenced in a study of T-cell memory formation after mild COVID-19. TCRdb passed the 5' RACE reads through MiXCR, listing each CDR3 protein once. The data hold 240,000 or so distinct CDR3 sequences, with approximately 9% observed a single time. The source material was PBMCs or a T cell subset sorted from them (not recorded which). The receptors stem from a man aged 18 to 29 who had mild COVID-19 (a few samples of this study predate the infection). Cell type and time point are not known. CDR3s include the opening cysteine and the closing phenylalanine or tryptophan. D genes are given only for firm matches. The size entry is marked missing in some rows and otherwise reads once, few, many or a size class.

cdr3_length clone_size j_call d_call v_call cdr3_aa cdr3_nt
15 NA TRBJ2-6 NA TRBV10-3 CAISESGERANVLTF TGTGCCATCAGTGAGTCCGGGGAAAGGGCCAACGTCCTGACTTTC
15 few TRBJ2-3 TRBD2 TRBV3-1 CASSINSGSTDTQYF TGTGCCAGCAGCATCAATAGCGGGAGCACAGATACGCAGTATTTT
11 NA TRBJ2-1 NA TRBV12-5 CASGLFNEQFF TGTGCTAGTGGTTTGTTTAATGAGCAGTTCTTC
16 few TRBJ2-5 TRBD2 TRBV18 CASSPPTSGGQSPQYF TGTGCCAGCTCACCACCGACTAGCGGGGGACAATCACCCCAGTACTTC
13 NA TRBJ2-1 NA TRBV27 CASSPGGRYEQFF TGTGCCAGCAGTCCGGGGGGCCGATATGAGCAGTTCTTC
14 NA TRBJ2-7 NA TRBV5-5 CASSQQGPTDEQYF TGTGCCAGCAGCCAGCAAGGTCCTACCGACGAGCAGTACTTC
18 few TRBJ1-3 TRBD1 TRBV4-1 CASSQGRARGKAGNTIYF TGCGCCAGCAGCCAAGGACGGGCCAGGGGGAAGGCTGGAAACACCATATATTTT
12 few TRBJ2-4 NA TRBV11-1 CASSPHDGIQYF TGTGCCAGCAGCCCCCACGACGGCATTCAGTACTTC
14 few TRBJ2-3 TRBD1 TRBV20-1 CSAQVAGGLDTQYF TGCAGTGCCCAGGTAGCAGGGGGCCTAGATACGCAGTATTTT
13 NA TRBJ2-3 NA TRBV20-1 CSASGGVTDTQYF TGCAGTGCTAGTGGTGGGGTGACAGATACGCAGTATTTT
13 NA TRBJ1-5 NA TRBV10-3 CAISWGGGQPQHF TGTGCCATCTCTTGGGGTGGTGGCCAGCCCCAGCATTTT
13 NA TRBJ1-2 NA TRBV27 CASSLSPNYGYTF TGTGCCAGCAGTTTATCCCCTAACTATGGCTACACCTTC
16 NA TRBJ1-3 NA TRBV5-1 CASSQSHSSSGNTIYF TGCGCCAGCAGCCAAAGCCATTCAAGCTCTGGAAACACCATATATTTT
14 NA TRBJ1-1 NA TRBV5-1 CASSPPGSGTEAFF TGCGCCAGCAGCCCCCCAGGGAGTGGCACTGAAGCTTTCTTT
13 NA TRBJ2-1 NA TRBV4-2 CASSHEPGSEQFF TGTGCCAGCAGCCATGAACCAGGGAGTGAGCAGTTCTTC
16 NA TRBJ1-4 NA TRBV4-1 CASSQYSDPTNEKLFF TGCGCCAGCAGCCAATACTCCGATCCAACTAATGAAAAACTGTTTTTT
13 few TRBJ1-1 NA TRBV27 CASSDGLNTEAFF TGTGCCAGCAGTGACGGCCTGAACACTGAAGCTTTCTTT
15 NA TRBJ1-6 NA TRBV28 CASSLVIRGNSPLHF TGTGCCAGCAGTTTAGTTATTCGGGGTAATTCACCCCTCCACTTT
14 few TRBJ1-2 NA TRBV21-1 CASSKEHPVYGYTF TGTGCCAGCAGCAAAGAACATCCAGTCTATGGCTACACCTTC
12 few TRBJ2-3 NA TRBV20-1 CSASAPLSAQYF TGCAGTGCTAGCGCCCCGCTTTCTGCGCAGTATTTT
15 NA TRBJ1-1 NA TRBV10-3 CAISASGKGQNQAFF TGTGCCATCAGTGCGTCAGGGAAAGGACAGAACCAAGCTTTCTTT
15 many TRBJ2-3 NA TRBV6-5 CASSYSYRATDTQYF TGTGCCAGCAGTTACTCGTACAGGGCCACAGATACGCAGTATTTT
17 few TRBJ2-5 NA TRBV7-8 CASSPGVGRGDGETQYF TGTGCCAGCAGCCCCGGTGTGGGTCGTGGGGACGGGGAGACCCAGTACTTC
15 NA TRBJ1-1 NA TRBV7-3 CASSLIGGLGSEAFF TGTGCCAGCAGCTTAATTGGAGGGTTAGGGTCTGAAGCTTTCTTT
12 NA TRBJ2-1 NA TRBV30 CAWSARANEQFF TGTGCCTGGAGTGCCAGGGCTAATGAGCAGTTCTTC
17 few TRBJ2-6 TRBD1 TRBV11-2 CASSLGPGTGRTNVLTF TGTGCCAGCAGCTTAGGCCCTGGGACAGGGAGAACCAACGTCCTGACTTTC
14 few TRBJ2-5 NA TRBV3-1 CASSLRGVSETQYF TGTGCCAGCAGCCTCCGGGGCGTTTCAGAGACCCAGTACTTC
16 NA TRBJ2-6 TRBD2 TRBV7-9 CASIRGGISGANVLTF TGTGCCAGCATCCGCGGGGGGATCTCTGGGGCCAACGTCCTGACTTTC